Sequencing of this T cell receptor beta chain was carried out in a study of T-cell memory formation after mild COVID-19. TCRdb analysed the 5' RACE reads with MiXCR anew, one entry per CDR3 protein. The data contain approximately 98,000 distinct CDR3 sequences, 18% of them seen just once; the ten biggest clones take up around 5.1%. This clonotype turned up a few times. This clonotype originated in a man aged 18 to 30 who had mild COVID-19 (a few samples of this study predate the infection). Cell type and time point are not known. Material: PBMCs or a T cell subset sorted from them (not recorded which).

For the CDR3, the DNA is TGTGCCAGCAGCTCCCCCGATGGGGCCAACGTCCTGACTTTC. Translation: CASSSPDGANVLTF. The genes are TRBV7-3 and TRBJ2-6; D gene ambiguous. Germline CDR1 is SGHTA and CDR2 is FQGTGA. With 4 bases removed from V and 3 bases from J, the gap between germline ends came to 7 bases. The CDR3 consists of 14 residues.